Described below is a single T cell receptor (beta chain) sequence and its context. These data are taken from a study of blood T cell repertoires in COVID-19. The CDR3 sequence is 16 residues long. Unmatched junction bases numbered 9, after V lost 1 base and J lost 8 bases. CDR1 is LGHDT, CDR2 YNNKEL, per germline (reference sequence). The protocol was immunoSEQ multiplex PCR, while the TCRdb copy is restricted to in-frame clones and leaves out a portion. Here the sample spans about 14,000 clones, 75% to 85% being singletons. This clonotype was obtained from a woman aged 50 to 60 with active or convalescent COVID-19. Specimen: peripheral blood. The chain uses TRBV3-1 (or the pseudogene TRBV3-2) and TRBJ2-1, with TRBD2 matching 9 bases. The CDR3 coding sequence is TGTGCCAGCAGCCAAGGGGTAGCGGGGGTCGGCGATGAGCAGTTCTTC. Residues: CASSQGVAGVGDEQFF.